This TCR beta chain was sequenced in a study of CD8 T cells in Susac syndrome. Random-hexamer reverse transcription was applied to roughly 0.5 to 1 ug RNA. TCRdb reanalysed the immunoSEQ multiplex PCR reads using MiXCR and keeps one entry per CDR3 protein. This table holds a few hundred thousand distinct CDR3 sequences, around 83% found once. With 2 bases removed from V and 2 bases from J, the gap between germline ends came to 11 bases. This CDR3 region has 14 residues. The germline V gene encodes CDR1 SGHDT and CDR2 YYEEEE. The clonotype was recovered from a human donor with multiple sclerosis. What was sequenced was CD8+ T cells from PBMCs. The chain employs TRBV5-6 and TRBJ2-7; possible D gene TRBD2, 6 bases. The CDR3 loop reads CASSFGTPAYEQYF. The CDR3 DNA reads as TGTGCCAGCAGCTTCGGGACTCCAGCCTACGAGCAGTACTTC.